This TCR beta chain is from a study of shared clonotypes between healthy human individuals. The CDR3 runs 12 residues. Trimming removed 1 base at V and 8 bases at J, with 5 bases between. Per the germline V gene, CDR1 is SEHNR and CDR2 is FQNEAQ (reference sequence). A note on this clone: The same CDR3 is also encoded by other DNA sequences in this sample.

Sequencing used immunoSEQ multiplex PCR; TCRdb keeps in-frame clones, though not all of them. The sample holds roughly 2.2 million clones, roughly 90% seen once. This receptor was taken from a man between 18 and 29 years old in good health. Some clones in this sample may be carry-over from other donors' samples. The rearrangement joins TRBV7-9 to TRBJ1-4; perhaps TRBD1 as D (5 bases). The specimen sequenced was naive CD4+ T cells from PBMCs. The subset denotes: CD45RA+ positively selected. The CDR3 region is CASSLGGEKLFF. The CDR3 nucleotides read TGTGCCAGCAGCTTAGGGGGGGAAAAACTGTTTTTT. Using reference TRBV7-9 and TRBJ1-4 for the parts outside the CDR3, the full variable domain is DTGVSQNPRHKITKRGQNVTFRCDPISEHNRLYWYRQTLGQGPEFLTYFQNEAQLEKSRLLSDRFSAERPKGSFSTLEIQRTEQGDSAMYLCASSLGGEKLFFGSGTQLSVL.